The 26 T cell receptor beta chains presented below share a single source sample, sequenced in a study of T cells after yellow fever vaccination. TCRdb called the 5' RACE reads again in MiXCR, with one record for every CDR3 protein. The sample yields hundreds of thousands of distinct CDR3 sequences, approximately 13% seen once. The input for sequencing was PBMCs, taken on the day of the yellow fever booster vaccination. The receptor source for this set is a man aged 25 to 45 who received the YFV17D yellow fever vaccine.

The genes are TRBV4-2 and TRBJ2-7; no clear D gene. V lost 4 bases and J lost 3, with 13 bases in between. Per the germline V gene, CDR1 is LGHNA and CDR2 is YNFKEQ. The CDR3 covers 14 residues. The CDR3, as DNA: TGTGCCAGCAGCCCCCGGGTCCCCTGCTACGAGCAGTACTTC. Its translation: CASSPRVPCYEQYF.

This clonotype has only a few counts. The chain is built from TRBV10-3 and TRBJ2-3; 7 bases are a match to TRBD2. The CDR3 is 16 amino acids. From germline, CDR1 is ENHRY and CDR2 SYGVKD. Germline trimming cut 10 bases from V and 0 bases from J; bases unmatched to any gene: 13. The CDR3 is CATRSPGAGSTDTQYF. In nucleotides, the CDR3 is TGTGCCACAAGGTCACCCGGAGCGGGAAGCACAGATACGCAGTATTTT.

This clonotype was seen ten or more times. V and J are TRBV7-2 and TRBJ2-5, with 9 nucleotides matching TRBD2. J was trimmed by 5 bases and V by 11 bases; bases with no gene match: 9. Germline CDR1 is SGHTA and CDR2 is FQGNSA. The CDR3 extends over 13 amino acids. The CDR3 sequence: CASRLAGVETQYF. The CDR3 DNA follows: TGTGCCTCACGGTTAGCGGGAGTGGAGACCCAGTACTTC.

The gene calls are TRBV19 and TRBJ2-7; 10 nucleotides line up with TRBD2. After removal of 5 bases from V and 4 bases from J, the junction contained 5 bases not matched to a gene. This CDR3 comprises 14 residues. Germline CDR1 is LNHDA and CDR2 is SQIVND (reference sequence). The CDR3 region is CASSSEREGYEQYF. The CDR3 DNA is TGTGCCAGTAGTTCCGAGCGGGAGGGGTACGAGCAGTACTTC.

This clonotype was observed once. A much larger clone differs from this one at a single base, so this may be a read error. The CDR3 is CASSFGQVYEQYF. As DNA, the CDR3 is TGTGCCAGCAGCTTCGGACAGGTCTACGAGCAGTACTTC. The chain is built from TRBV5-8 and TRBJ2-7; 7 bases map to TRBD1. Germline CDR1 reads SGHTS; CDR2 reads YDEGEE. The CDR3 runs 13 residues. Trimming at V came to 2 bases and at J to 3 bases, leaving 2 bases not matched to a gene.

This chain links TRBV7-3 with TRBJ2-4, with a weak D call TRBD2 (6 bases). Per germline, CDR1 SGHTA and CDR2 FQGTGA. The V end was cut by 8 bases, the J end by 3 bases, with 20 bases between. This CDR3 contains 16 residues. The CDR3 loop reads CASGPRRETSKNIQYF. CDR3 DNA sequence: TGTGCCAGCGGGCCCCGCCGGGAGACGAGCAAAAACATTCAGTACTTC.

The chain links TRBV14 to TRBJ2-6, with TRBD1 matching over 10 bases. From germline, CDR1 is SGHDN and CDR2 FVKESK. This CDR3 has 18 residues. The ends lost 3 bases at V and 4 bases at J; junction bases unmatched: 9. The CDR3 coding sequence is TGTGCCAGCAGCCAGGGACAGGGGCCGTTTACCGGGGCCAACGTCCTGACTTTC. Translating it yields CASSQGQGPFTGANVLTF.

This clonotype was observed a few times. The V call is TRBV7-9, the J call TRBJ1-5; D remains ambiguous. Per the germline V gene, CDR1 is SEHNR and CDR2 is FQNEAQ (reference sequence). Trimming left V 3 bases short and J 1 base short, with 10 bases between. The CDR3 contains 15 residues. The CDR3 region is CASSFSGSSNQPQHF. CDR3 sequence (DNA): TGTGCCAGCAGCTTTTCCGGCTCCAGCAATCAGCCCCAGCATTTT.

This clonotype turned up a few times. This chain uses TRBV29-1 with TRBJ2-2, with TRBD2 matching over 10 bases. V gave up 7 bases and J gave up 2 bases; unmatched junction bases: 7. CDR1 is SQVTM, CDR2 ANQGSEA, per germline. The CDR3 sequence is 15 residues long. The CDR3 DNA is TGCAGCGGAACTAGCGGGAAGGGAAACACCGGGGAGCTGTTTTTT. Its protein is CSGTSGKGNTGELFF.

In this sample, this clonotype turned up a few times. The chain uses TRBV6-5 and TRBJ2-7; the match to TRBD1 covers 11 bases. With 2 bases clipped from V and 1 base from J, the junction kept 1 base outside the gene matches. Germline loops: CDR1 MNHEY, CDR2 SVGAGI. This CDR3 spans 15 amino acids. CDR3 sequence reads: CASSYGTGGSYEQYF. The CDR3 DNA sequence: TGTGCCAGCAGTTACGGGACAGGGGGTTCCTACGAGCAGTACTTC.

This clonotype was counted a few times. The chain is built from TRBV19 and TRBJ2-3; D gene uncertain. CDR3 length: 12 amino acids. Germline loops: CDR1 LNHDA, CDR2 SQIVND (reference sequence). The V gene lost 3 bases and the J gene lost 3 bases, with 4 bases spanning the gap. This CDR3 is CASSMSTDTQYF. Here the CDR3 DNA reads TGTGCCAGTAGTATGAGTACAGATACGCAGTATTTT.

The sample holds a few counts of this clonotype. The rearrangement joins TRBV12-3 or TRBV12-4 to TRBJ2-3, with D possibly matching TRBD1 (6 bases). Trimming removed 3 bases at V and 6 bases at J, with 16 bases between. The CDR3 runs 15 residues. CDR3 residues: CASSFQLGAGDTQYF. The CDR3 nucleotides are TGTGCCAGCAGTTTCCAACTGGGGGCTGGGGATACGCAGTATTTT.

This clonotype was picked up many times. The chain has TRBV29-1 and TRBJ2-6; D may be TRBD1 or TRBD2 (5 bases each). Trimming left V 5 bases short and J 0 bases short, with 11 bases between. This CDR3 contains 15 residues. Germline values: CDR1 SQVTM, CDR2 ANQGSEA. CDR3 protein: CSVFLRGSGANVLTF. The CDR3 DNA reads TGCAGCGTTTTCCTGAGGGGCTCTGGGGCCAACGTCCTGACTTTC. Using reference TRBV29-1 and TRBJ2-6 for the parts outside the CDR3, the full variable domain is SAVISQKPSRDICQRGTSLTIQCQVDSQVTMMFWYRQQPGQSLTLIATANQGSEATYESGFVIDKFPISRPNLTFSTLTVSNMSPEDSSIYLCSVFLRGSGANVLTFGAGSRLTVL.

This clonotype was recorded many times. The rearrangement uses TRBV7-2 and TRBJ2-3; D gene ambiguous. The V end lost 2 bases, the J end lost 1 base, and 13 bases lay between the germline ends. The V gene's germline CDR1 is SGHTA and CDR2 FQGNSA. This CDR3 comprises 16 residues. CDR3 sequence: CASSLRSRARTDTQYF. CDR3 coding DNA: TGTGCCAGCAGCTTACGGTCCCGGGCCCGCACAGATACGCAGTATTTT.

This clonotype has more than one count but fewer than ten. The genes are TRBV18 and TRBJ2-1, with TRBD1 as a possible D gene (6 bases). The V gene's germline CDR1 is KGHSH and CDR2 LQKENI. The length of the CDR3 is 16 residues. Trimming left V 6 bases short and J 0 bases short, with 15 bases between. DNA of the CDR3: TGTGCCAGCTCCCTTCGACAGGAGGTCTCCTACAATGAGCAGTTCTTC. This gives the protein CASSLRQEVSYNEQFF.

This clonotype came up many times. The chain joins TRBV15 to TRBJ2-3; no reliable D call. Germline V lookup: CDR1 LNHNV, CDR2 YYDKDF (reference sequence). This CDR3 region has 13 residues. Trimming cost V 3 bases and J 3 bases, with 7 bases left between them. The CDR3 region has the DNA TGTGCCACCAGCAGGGAGACTACAGATACGCAGTATTTT. It yields the protein CATSRETTDTQYF.

This clonotype was picked up a small number of times. The rearrangement links TRBV28 to TRBJ2-5, with 7 bases that match TRBD1. The length of the CDR3 is 14 residues. CDR1 is MDHEN and CDR2 is SYDVKM in the germline V gene. With V trimmed by 7 bases and J by 4 bases, 9 bases remained unmatched. The CDR3 region has the DNA TGTGCCAGCACAAGACAGGGTGGGGGAGAGACCCAGTACTTC. Protein: CASTRQGGGETQYF.

V gene TRBV6-1 combines with J gene TRBJ2-2; 12 nucleotides align to TRBD2. Unmatched junction bases numbered 9, after V lost 6 bases and J lost 10 bases. This CDR3 is built from 15 residues. Germline CDR1 reads MNHNS; CDR2 reads SASEGT. For the CDR3, the DNA is TGTGCCAGCAGCTGGAGACTAGCGGGAGTGGTGGAGCTGTTTTTT. Translation: CASSWRLAGVVELFF.

This clonotype has only a few counts. The chain has TRBV12-3 or TRBV12-4 and TRBJ2-7; TRBD1 might be the D (6 bases). V was pared by 5 bases and J by 7 bases, with 12 bases between. This CDR3 region has 12 residues. This chain's CDR3 is CASSTGLREQYF. As DNA, the CDR3 is TGTGCCAGCAGTACAGGGTTGAGGGAGCAGTACTTC.

This chain uses TRBV29-1 with TRBJ1-1, with D perhaps TRBD1 (6 bases). V gave up 7 bases and J gave up 3 bases, with 12 bases separating them. This CDR3 has 12 residues. The germline gives CDR1 SQVTM, CDR2 ANQGSEA. Written as DNA, the CDR3 is TGCAGCGCGGGACACGGTTACACTGAAGCTTTCTTT. Amino acid sequence: CSAGHGYTEAFF.

This clonotype was seen a handful of times. The J gene is TRBJ2-2, the V gene TRBV7-2; the match to TRBD2 covers 13 bases. The CDR3 runs 16 residues. From germline, CDR1 is SGHTA and CDR2 FQGNSA. With 4 bases clipped from V and 1 base from J, the junction kept 0 bases outside the gene matches. As DNA, the CDR3 is TGTGCCAGCAGCTGGACTAGCGGGGGGAACACCGGGGAGCTGTTTTTT. This sequence encodes CASSWTSGGNTGELFF.

The rearrangement uses TRBV20-1 and TRBJ2-2; the D is unclear. Trimming left V 0 bases short and J 3 bases short, with 17 bases between. From germline, CDR1 is DFQATT and CDR2 SNEGSKA (reference sequence). CDR3 size: 17 residues. The CDR3 is CSARDYVAKEDTGELFF. The CDR3 DNA follows: TGCAGTGCTAGAGATTATGTGGCCAAAGAGGACACCGGGGAGCTGTTTTTT.

The genes are TRBV19 and TRBJ2-5; TRBD1 matches at 11 bases. V was clipped by 11 bases and J by 3 bases; unmatched bases: 5. This CDR3 region has 13 residues. Germline V gene data show CDR1 as LNHDA and CDR2 as SQIVND (reference sequence). CDR3 in DNA: TGTGCCTGTCGGACAGGGGGCGAAGAGACCCAGTACTTC. Residues: CACRTGGEETQYF.

This clonotype was picked up a small number of times. The chain joins TRBV20-1 to TRBJ2-1; 9 bases line up with TRBD2. V trimming: 6 bases; J trimming: 9 bases; junction bases outside the gene matches: 9. Germline V gene sequence: CDR1 DFQATT, CDR2 SNEGSKA (reference sequence). The CDR3 is 13 amino acids. In DNA form, the CDR3 reads TGCAGTGCGGGGCGGGAGGGGCAGGGTGAGCAGTTCTTC. This translates into CSAGREGQGEQFF.

This clonotype was seen only a few times. J is TRBJ2-5 and V is TRBV29-1, with D unresolved. Trimming removed 2 bases from V and 0 bases from J, with 10 bases in between. The CDR3 sequence is 14 residues long. CDR1 is SQVTM, CDR2 ANQGSEA, per germline. DNA for the CDR3: TGCAGCGTTGAACGACGGCAGTACCAAGAGACCCAGTACTTC. Translation gives CSVERRQYQETQYF. Full variable domain (remainder filled in from reference TRBV29-1 and TRBJ2-5): SAVISQKPSRDICQRGTSLTIQCQVDSQVTMMFWYRQQPGQSLTLIATANQGSEATYESGFVIDKFPISRPNLTFSTLTVSNMSPEDSSIYLCSVERRQYQETQYFGPGTRLLVL.

The chain combines TRBV7-2 with TRBJ1-2, with D uncertain. V lost 0 bases, J lost 1 base, and 9 bases lay in between. The CDR3 extends over 15 amino acids. Germline values: CDR1 SGHTA, CDR2 FQGNSA. The CDR3 sequence: CASSLAGNLNYGYTF. As DNA, the CDR3 is TGTGCCAGCAGCTTAGCTGGGAACCTTAACTATGGCTACACCTTC.